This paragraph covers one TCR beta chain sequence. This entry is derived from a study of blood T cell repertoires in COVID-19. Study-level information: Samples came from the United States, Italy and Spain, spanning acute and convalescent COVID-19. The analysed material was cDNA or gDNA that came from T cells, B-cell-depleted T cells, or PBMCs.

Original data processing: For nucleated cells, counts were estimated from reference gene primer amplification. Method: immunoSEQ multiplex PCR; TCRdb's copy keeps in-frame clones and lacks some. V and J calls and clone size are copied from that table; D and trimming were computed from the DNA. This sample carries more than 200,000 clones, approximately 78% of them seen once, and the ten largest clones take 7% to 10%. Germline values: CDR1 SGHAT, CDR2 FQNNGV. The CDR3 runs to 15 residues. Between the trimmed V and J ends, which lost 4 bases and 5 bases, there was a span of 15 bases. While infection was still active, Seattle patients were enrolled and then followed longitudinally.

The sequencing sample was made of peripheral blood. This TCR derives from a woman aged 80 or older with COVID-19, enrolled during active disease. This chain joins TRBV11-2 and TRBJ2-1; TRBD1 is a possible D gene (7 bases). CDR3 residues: CASSSDREAHNEQFF. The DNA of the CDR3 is TGTGCCAGCAGCTCCGACAGGGAGGCGCACAATGAGCAGTTCTTC.